This TCR beta chain was observed in a study of blood T cell repertoires in COVID-19. Looked up from germline, CDR1 is SGDLS and CDR2 is YYNGEE. The CDR3 consists of 16 residues. V was pared by 0 bases and J by 1 base, with 12 bases between. This clone was seen only a few times. In the original workflow: Nucleated cell number was recorded as an estimate derived from reference gene primer amplification. The assay was immunoSEQ multiplex PCR, and TCRdb's table has in-frame clones only and misses some. That table furnishes V, J and clone size, whereas the DNA furnished D and trimming. The repertoire has around 270,000 clones, about 88% of them found once; the top ten carry 1.5% to 2%.

The specimen sequenced was peripheral blood. The sequence was collected from a man under 40 with active or convalescent COVID-19. V and J are TRBV9 and TRBJ2-3; a weak D match, TRBD1 (5 bases). The CDR3 DNA reads TGTGCCAGCAGCGTAGGGGGCCTCGGAGGCACAGATACGCAGTATTTT. Protein sequence: CASSVGGLGGTDTQYF.